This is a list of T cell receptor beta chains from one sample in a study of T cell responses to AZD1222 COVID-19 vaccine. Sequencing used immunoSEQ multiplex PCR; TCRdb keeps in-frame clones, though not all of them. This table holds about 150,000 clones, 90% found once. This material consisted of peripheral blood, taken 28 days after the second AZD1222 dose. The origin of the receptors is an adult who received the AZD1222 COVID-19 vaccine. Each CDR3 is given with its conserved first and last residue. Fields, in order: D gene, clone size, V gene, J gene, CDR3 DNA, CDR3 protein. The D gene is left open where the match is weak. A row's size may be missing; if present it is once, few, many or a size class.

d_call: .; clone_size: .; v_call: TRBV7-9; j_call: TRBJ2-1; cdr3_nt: TGTGCCAGCAGCTCGGACAGAAACGCGGGGAGAAGCTACAATGAGCAGTTCTTC; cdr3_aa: CASSSDRNAGRSYNEQFF
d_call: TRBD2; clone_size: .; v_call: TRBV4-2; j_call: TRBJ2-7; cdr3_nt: TGTGCCAGCAGCCATGATCCTAGCGGGGGGTACGAGCAGTACTTC; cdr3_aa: CASSHDPSGGYEQYF
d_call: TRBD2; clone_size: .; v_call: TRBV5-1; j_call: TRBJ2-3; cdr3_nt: TGCGCCAGCAGCTTGAGGCTAGCGGGGGGGCCCACAGATACGCAGTATTTT; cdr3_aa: CASSLRLAGGPTDTQYF
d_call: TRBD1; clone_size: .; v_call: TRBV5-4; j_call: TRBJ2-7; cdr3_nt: TGTGCCAGCAGCCACCGGGACAGGCCGGGTAAGCAGTACTTC; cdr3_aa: CASSHRDRPGKQYF
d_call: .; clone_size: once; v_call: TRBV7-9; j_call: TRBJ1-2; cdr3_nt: TGTGCCAGCAGCTTTACGGGCGTTCAAGGAGCCTATGGCTACACCTTC; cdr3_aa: CASSFTGVQGAYGYTF
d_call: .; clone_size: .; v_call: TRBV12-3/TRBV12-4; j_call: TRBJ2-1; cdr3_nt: TGTGCCAGCCAGGGGGGGGCTTGGAATGAGCAGTTCTTC; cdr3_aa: CASQGGAWNEQFF
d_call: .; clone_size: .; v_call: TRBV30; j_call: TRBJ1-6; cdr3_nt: TGTGCCTGGAGTGTACAGGGAGGCTCACCCCTCCACTTT; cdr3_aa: CAWSVQGGSPLHF
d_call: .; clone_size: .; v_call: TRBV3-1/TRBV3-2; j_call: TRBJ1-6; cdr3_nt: TGTGCCAGCAGCTCGGCGGAGTCCAAGGGTTCACCCCTCCACTTT; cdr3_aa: CASSSAESKGSPLHF
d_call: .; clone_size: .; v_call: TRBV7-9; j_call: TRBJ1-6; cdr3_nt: TGTGCCAGCAGCCCAAGCCCTCGGGAACAGAGCTCCTATAATTCACCCCTCCACTTT; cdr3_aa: CASSPSPREQSSYNSPLHF
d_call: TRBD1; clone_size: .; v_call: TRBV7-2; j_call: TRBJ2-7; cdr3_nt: TGTGCCAGCAGCCTAACAGGGGGTGGGAACGAGCAGTACTTC; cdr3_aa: CASSLTGGGNEQYF
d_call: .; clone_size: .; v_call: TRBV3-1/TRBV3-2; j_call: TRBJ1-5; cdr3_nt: TGTGCCAGCAGCCAAGGTGACAGGTGGGGGAACAATCAGCCCCAGCATTTT; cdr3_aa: CASSQGDRWGNNQPQHF
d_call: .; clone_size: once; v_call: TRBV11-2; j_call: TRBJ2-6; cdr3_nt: TGTGCCAGCAGCTATGATATGAGAGGCAACTCTGGGGCCAACGTCCTGACTTTC; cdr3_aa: CASSYDMRGNSGANVLTF
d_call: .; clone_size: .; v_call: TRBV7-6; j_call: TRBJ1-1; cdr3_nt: TGTGCCAGCAGCTTAGGGGTCGGGGCGGAAGCTTTCTTT; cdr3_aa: CASSLGVGAEAFF
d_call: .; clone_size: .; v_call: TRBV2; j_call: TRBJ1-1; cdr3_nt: TGTGCCAGCAGTGAATTGTCGTACACTGAAGCTTTCTTT; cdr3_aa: CASSELSYTEAFF
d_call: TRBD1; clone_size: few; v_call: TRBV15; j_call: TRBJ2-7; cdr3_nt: TGTGCCACCAGCATGACAGGGGTCTCCTACGAGCAGTACTTC; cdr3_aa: CATSMTGVSYEQYF
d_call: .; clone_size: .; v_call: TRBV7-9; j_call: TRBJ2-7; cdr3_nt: TGTGCCAGCAGCCAGTTGGAACAGGAGTACGAGCAGTACTTC; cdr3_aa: CASSQLEQEYEQYF
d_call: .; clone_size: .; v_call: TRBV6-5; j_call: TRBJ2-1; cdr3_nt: TGTGCCAGCAGTTACGACGGGAGCTCCTACAATGAGCAGTTCTTC; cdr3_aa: CASSYDGSSYNEQFF
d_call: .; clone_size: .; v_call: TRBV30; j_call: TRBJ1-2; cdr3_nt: TGTGCCTACCCCCGACGGGGTGGCTACACCTTC; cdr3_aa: CAYPRRGGYTF
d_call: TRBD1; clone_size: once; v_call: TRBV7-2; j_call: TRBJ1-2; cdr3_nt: TGTGCCAGCAGCCACCAGACAGGGCTTAACTATGGCTACACCTTC; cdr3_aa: CASSHQTGLNYGYTF
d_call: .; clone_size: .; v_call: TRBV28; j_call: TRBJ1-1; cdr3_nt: TGTGCCAGCAGTTTCCTCTGGGGGGGCGCTGAAGCTTTCTTT; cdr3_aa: CASSFLWGGAEAFF
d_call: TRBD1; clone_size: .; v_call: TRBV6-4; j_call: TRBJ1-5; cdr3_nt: TGTGCCAGCAAGGCACAGGGGGCGATTCAGCCCCAGCATTTT; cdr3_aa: CASKAQGAIQPQHF
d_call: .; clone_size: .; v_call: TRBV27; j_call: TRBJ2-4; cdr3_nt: TGTGCCAGCAGGCCCTCTGTGCAGAAGGCTAAAAACATTCAGTACTTC; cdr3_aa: CASRPSVQKAKNIQYF
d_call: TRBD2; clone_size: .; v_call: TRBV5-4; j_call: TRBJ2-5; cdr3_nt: TGTGCCAGCAGTTCCCGCGTCCTTAGCGGGGGGGCCCAAGAGACCCAGTACTTC; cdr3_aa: CASSSRVLSGGAQETQYF
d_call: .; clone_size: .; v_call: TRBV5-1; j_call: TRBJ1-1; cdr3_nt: TGCGCCAGCAGCTCAAGGGGCGAAATAGCTTTCTTT; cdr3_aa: CASSSRGEIAFF
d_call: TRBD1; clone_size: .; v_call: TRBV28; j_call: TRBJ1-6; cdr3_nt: TGTGCCAGCACCAAGGGGGCAGATAATTCACCCCTCCACTTT; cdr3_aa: CASTKGADNSPLHF
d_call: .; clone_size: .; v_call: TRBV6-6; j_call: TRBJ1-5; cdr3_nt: TGTGCCAGCAGTCCGAATGTGGACAGTTATAGCAATCAGCCCCAGCATTTT; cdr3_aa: CASSPNVDSYSNQPQHF
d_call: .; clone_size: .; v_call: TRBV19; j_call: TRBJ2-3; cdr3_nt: TGTGCCAGTACCGAGCGATCATTCACAGATACGCAGTATTTT; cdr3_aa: CASTERSFTDTQYF
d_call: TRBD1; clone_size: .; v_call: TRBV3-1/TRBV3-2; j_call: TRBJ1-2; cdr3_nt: TGTGCCAGCAGCCTAAGGGTTGGGACAGCCCTCTATGGCTACACCTTC; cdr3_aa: CASSLRVGTALYGYTF
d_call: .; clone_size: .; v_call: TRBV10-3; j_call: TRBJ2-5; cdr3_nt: TGTGCCATCAGTGTTAGCTTCGGGCGACAGCAAGAGACCCAGTACTTC; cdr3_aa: CAISVSFGRQQETQYF
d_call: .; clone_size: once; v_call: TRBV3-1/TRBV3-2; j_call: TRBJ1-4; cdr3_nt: TGTGCCAGCAGCCCCTGGTTATCCGGGTCACATGAAAAACTGTTTTTT; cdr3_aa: CASSPWLSGSHEKLFF
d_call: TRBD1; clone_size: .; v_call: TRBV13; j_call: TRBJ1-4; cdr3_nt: TGTGCCAGCAGCTTATACGGGACAGGGCTTGAAAAACTGTTTTTT; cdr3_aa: CASSLYGTGLEKLFF
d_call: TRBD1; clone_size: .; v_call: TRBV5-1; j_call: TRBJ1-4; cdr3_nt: TGCGCCAGCAGCTTGTCAACCGGGACAGGCCTTCCCCATGAAAAACTGTTTTTT; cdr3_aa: CASSLSTGTGLPHEKLFF
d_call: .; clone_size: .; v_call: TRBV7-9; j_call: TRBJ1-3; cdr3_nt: TGTGCCAGCACCTTAAGGGATCCTGGAAACACCATATATTTT; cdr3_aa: CASTLRDPGNTIYF
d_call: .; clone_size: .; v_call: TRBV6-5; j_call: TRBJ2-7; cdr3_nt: TGTGCCATCCCCCAATTCGGCGGGGCATTAGACGAGCAGTACTTC; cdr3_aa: CAIPQFGGALDEQYF
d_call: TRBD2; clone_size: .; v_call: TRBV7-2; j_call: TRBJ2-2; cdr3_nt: TGTGCCAGCAGCTTAGAATTGCGGGGGGGCCCCGGGGAGCTGTTTTTT; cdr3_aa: CASSLELRGGPGELFF